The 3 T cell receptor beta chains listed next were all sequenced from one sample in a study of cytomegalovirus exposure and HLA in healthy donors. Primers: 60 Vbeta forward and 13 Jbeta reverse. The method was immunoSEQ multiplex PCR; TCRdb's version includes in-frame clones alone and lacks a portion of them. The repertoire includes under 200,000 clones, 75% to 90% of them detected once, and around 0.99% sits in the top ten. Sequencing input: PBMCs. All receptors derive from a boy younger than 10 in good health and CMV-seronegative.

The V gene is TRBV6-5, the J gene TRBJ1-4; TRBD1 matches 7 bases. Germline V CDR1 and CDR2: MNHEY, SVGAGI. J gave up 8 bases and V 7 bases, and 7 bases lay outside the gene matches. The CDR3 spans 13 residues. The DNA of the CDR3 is TGTGCCAGCATGGACAGGACAGTAGAAAAACTGTTTTTT. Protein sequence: CASMDRTVEKLFF.

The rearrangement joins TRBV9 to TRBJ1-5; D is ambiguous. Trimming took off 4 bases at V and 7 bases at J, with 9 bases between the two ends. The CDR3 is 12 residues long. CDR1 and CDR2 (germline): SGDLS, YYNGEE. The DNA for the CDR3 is TGTGCCAGCAGCAGAAGCGGACAGCCCCAGCATTTT. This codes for CASSRSGQPQHF.

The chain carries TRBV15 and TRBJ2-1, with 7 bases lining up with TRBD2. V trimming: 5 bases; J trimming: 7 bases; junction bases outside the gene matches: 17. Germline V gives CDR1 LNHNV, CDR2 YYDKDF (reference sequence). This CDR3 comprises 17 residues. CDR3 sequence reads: CATSHPPWRERGNEQFF. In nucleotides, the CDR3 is TGTGCCACCAGCCATCCACCATGGCGGGAGAGAGGAAATGAGCAGTTCTTC. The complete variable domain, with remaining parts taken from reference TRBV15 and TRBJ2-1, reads DAMVIQNPRYQVTQFGKPVTLSCSQTLNHNVMYWYQQKSSQAPKLLFHYYDKDFNNEADTPDNFQSRRPNTSFCFLDIRSPGLGDTAMYLCATSHPPWRERGNEQFFGPGTRLTVL.